Listed here are 17 T cell receptor beta chains from one sample, sequenced in a study of T cells in Graves' hyperthyroidism and ophthalmopathy. RNA transcripts were the template for amplifying TCR beta CDR3 regions. The HTBI primer set was used in a first-round RT-PCR of the TCR CDR3. One entry per CDR3 protein results from TCRdb running MiXCR on the multiplex PCR reads. Of a few hundred thousand distinct CDR3 sequences listed, 40% to 55% are singletons. The sample taken for sequencing was peripheral blood or thyroid tissue (not recorded which). These receptors were taken from an adult woman with Graves' disease, either hyperthyroidism or ophthalmopathy (not recorded which).

The chain is built from TRBV25-1 and TRBJ1-2; D might be TRBD1 (6 bases). This CDR3 is 14 amino acids long. Trimming took off 2 bases at V and 2 bases at J, with 9 bases between the two ends. Per germline, CDR1 MGHDK and CDR2 SYGVNS. CDR3 residues: CASSEGTPNYGYTF. CDR3 nucleotides: TGTGCCAGCAGTGAAGGGACACCGAACTATGGCTACACCTTC.

This clonotype came up many times. The V call is TRBV6-1, the J call TRBJ1-6; 9 bases align to TRBD1. This CDR3 is built from 13 residues. Trimming removed 7 bases from V and 13 bases from J; junction bases left unmatched: 8. Germline V gives CDR1 MNHNS, CDR2 SASEGT. CDR3 region: CASTWDRAWPLHF. The CDR3 DNA sequence: TGTGCCAGCACCTGGGACAGGGCATGGCCCCTCCACTTT.

This clonotype appeared many times. The rearrangement links TRBV5-5 to TRBJ2-7; either TRBD1 or TRBD2 may supply D (5 bases each). CDR1 is SGHKS, CDR2 YYEKEE, per germline (reference sequence). The ends were cut back, 1 base at V and 2 bases at J, with 10 bases in the middle. This CDR3 is 14 amino acids long. DNA of the CDR3: TGTGCCAGCAGCTTGTCCGGGGACCCCTACGAGCAGTACTTC. Amino acids: CASSLSGDPYEQYF.

A word on this clonotype: No conserved phenylalanine or tryptophan ends this CDR3, so it is likely a read error. The chain couples TRBV20-1 to TRBJ2-6; unclear D gene. CDR1 DFQATT and CDR2 SNEGSKA come from the germline V gene (reference sequence). This CDR3 spans 15 amino acids. V dropped 4 bases and J dropped 0 bases, with 10 bases sitting between them. CDR3 protein: CSATDETSGANVLTL. The CDR3 bases are TGCAGTGCTACGGACGAGACCTCTGGGGCCAACGTCCTGACTTTG.

This CDR3 reads CASSVAGKNEQYF. The CDR3 DNA reads TGTGCCAGTAGTGTGGCAGGCAAGAACGAGCAGTACTTC. The chain combines TRBV19 with TRBJ2-7; D is ambiguous. The ends were cut back, 5 bases at V and 5 bases at J, with 13 bases in the middle. CDR1 and CDR2 from the germline V gene are LNHDA and SQIVND (reference sequence). The CDR3 is 13 residues long.

This clonotype was seen ten or more times. The J gene is TRBJ1-1, the V gene TRBV7-3, with TRBD1 matching 8 bases. Germline V gene lookup returns CDR1 SGHTA and CDR2 FQGTGA. J gave up 3 bases and V 4 bases, and 1 base lay outside the gene matches. The CDR3 covers 13 residues. The DNA of the CDR3 is TGTGCCAGCAGCTCAGGGGGCCACACTGAAGCTTTCTTT. Its protein product is CASSSGGHTEAFF.

V usage is TRBV5-1 and J usage is TRBJ1-1; D possibly corresponds to TRBD1 (6 bases). There are 15 residues in the CDR3. With 1 base removed from V and 5 bases from J, the gap between germline ends came to 15 bases. Germline CDR1 SGHRS, CDR2 YFSETQ. The CDR3 nucleotides are TGCGCCAGCAGCTTGACAGGGACGAGTGGTACTGAAGCTTTCTTT. This sequence encodes CASSLTGTSGTEAFF.

This clonotype was picked up many times. The V gene is TRBV5-1, the J gene TRBJ1-3, with D possibly being TRBD1 (5 bases). Trimming shortened V by 0 bases and J by 0 bases, and 13 bases separated the two germline ends. This CDR3 region has 17 residues. The germline gives CDR1 SGHRS, CDR2 YFSETQ. For the CDR3, the DNA is TGCGCCAGCAGCTTGGAAGCGGCAGGGCACTCTGGAAACACCATATATTTT. It codes for CASSLEAAGHSGNTIYF.

This clonotype occurred many times. The V call is TRBV7-8, the J call TRBJ1-2; 7 bases map to TRBD1. The CDR3 spans 12 residues. J lost 4 bases, V lost 7 bases, and 3 bases had no gene match. Germline CDR1 and CDR2: SGHVS and FQNEAQ. The CDR3 region is CASTRDSYGYTF. The DNA for the CDR3 is TGTGCCAGCACCCGGGACAGCTATGGCTACACCTTC.

CDR3 sequence reads: CASSAQGEFFGYTF. DNA of the CDR3: TGTGCCAGCAGCGCCCAGGGGGAATTTTTTGGCTACACCTTC. V and J are TRBV9 and TRBJ1-2; TRBD1 matches at 7 bases. V was pared by 3 bases and J by 7 bases, with 9 bases of the junction left unmatched. Germline assignment: CDR1 SGDLS and CDR2 YYNGEE. The CDR3 has 14 amino acids.

V and J are TRBV20-1 and TRBJ2-1; TRBD2 matches at 7 bases. The V and J ends lost 3 bases and 2 bases, in that order; junction bases with no gene match: 4. The CDR3 consists of 14 residues. Per germline, CDR1 DFQATT and CDR2 SNEGSKA (reference sequence). CDR3 DNA: TGCAGTGCTAGTAAGGCGGGGGCCTACAATGAGCAGTTCTTC. Its protein product is CSASKAGAYNEQFF.

This clonotype was counted many times. The rearrangement uses TRBV15 and TRBJ2-2; unclear D gene. This CDR3 has 12 residues. Trimming took 3 bases from V and 8 from J, leaving 7 bases between them. The V gene's germline CDR1 is LNHNV and CDR2 YYDKDF (reference sequence). CDR3 residues: CATSSPWGELFF. The CDR3 DNA is TGTGCCACCAGCAGCCCTTGGGGGGAGCTGTTTTTT.

This clonotype was recorded many times. The chain combines TRBV20-1 with TRBJ2-7; D is ambiguous. Germline lookup yields CDR1 DFQATT and CDR2 SNEGSKA (reference sequence). V lost 5 bases to trimming and J lost 6 bases, with 11 bases between them. The CDR3 spans 11 residues. The CDR3 coding sequence is TGCAGTGCTGCTTTCCGGACCGAGCAGTACTTC. Its translation is CSAAFRTEQYF.

This clonotype came up many times. The V gene is TRBV11-2, the J gene TRBJ2-5; 8 positions agree with TRBD1. V was pared by 4 bases and J by 3 bases, with 7 bases of the junction left unmatched. This CDR3 is 15 amino acids long. The germline V gene encodes CDR1 SGHAT and CDR2 FQNNGV. CDR3 sequence reads: CASSSRQGLKETQYF. The CDR3 DNA is TGTGCCAGCAGCTCCCGACAGGGGCTAAAAGAGACCCAGTACTTC.

The chain joins TRBV29-1 to TRBJ1-1; D is unclear. V was clipped by 6 bases and J by 5 bases, with 13 bases between them. Germline CDR1 and CDR2: SQVTM and ANQGSEA. The CDR3 is 12 amino acids. The CDR3 is CSVPDGRTEAFF. DNA for the CDR3: TGCAGCGTCCCCGATGGTAGGACTGAAGCTTTCTTT.

This clonotype was observed at least ten times. The genes are TRBV6-1 and TRBJ2-5, with no clear D. Germline V lookup: CDR1 MNHNS, CDR2 SASEGT. CDR3 length: 10 amino acids. The V end was cut by 10 bases, the J end by 3 bases, with 6 bases between. The CDR3 region has the DNA TGTGCCACCACAGAAGAGACCCAGTACTTC. Its protein is CATTEETQYF.

This clonotype was picked up a small number of times. The chain combines TRBV5-1 with TRBJ2-7, with TRBD2 identical over 7 bases. The CDR3 loop spans 16 amino acids. The junction had 7 bases not matched to a gene; V was cut back by 1 base and J by 0 bases. CDR1 is SGHRS and CDR2 is YFSETQ in the germline V gene. CDR3 sequence: CASSLMASGDSYEQYF. For the CDR3, the DNA is TGCGCCAGCAGCTTGATGGCTAGCGGAGACTCCTACGAGCAGTACTTC.